This T cell receptor (beta chain) was found in a study of blood T cells in healthy people across ages. Study results and limitations: A greater number of naive CD4+ cells and higher diversity distinguished long-lived donors from aged donors.

Through a sample-barcoded 5' primer and a J-beta primer mix, a second PCR was run for roughly 7 to 11 cycles. CDR3-containing paired-end reads numbering at least 3 million came from each sample. TCRdb reprocessed the 5' RACE reads via MiXCR and lists one record per CDR3 protein. The sample contains about 770,000 distinct CDR3 sequences, around 45% of which appear only once. This clonotype has more than one count but fewer than ten. Its matching antigen is unknown. CDR3 length: 13 amino acids. Germline values: CDR1 MDHEN, CDR2 SYDVKM. The germline V and J ends were trimmed by 3 bases and 7 bases, with 12 bases remaining between them. The study recruited healthy Caucasian donors from Russia who were aged roughly 6 to 95.

The V and J genes are TRBV28 and TRBJ2-5, with D perhaps given as TRBD1 or TRBD2 (5 bases each). The specimen sequenced was blood. The TCR comes from a man in his sixties in good health. The CDR3 coding sequence is TGTGCCAGCAGTTTGAGGGGATCCGGGACCCAGTACTTC. It yields the protein CASSLRGSGTQYF.